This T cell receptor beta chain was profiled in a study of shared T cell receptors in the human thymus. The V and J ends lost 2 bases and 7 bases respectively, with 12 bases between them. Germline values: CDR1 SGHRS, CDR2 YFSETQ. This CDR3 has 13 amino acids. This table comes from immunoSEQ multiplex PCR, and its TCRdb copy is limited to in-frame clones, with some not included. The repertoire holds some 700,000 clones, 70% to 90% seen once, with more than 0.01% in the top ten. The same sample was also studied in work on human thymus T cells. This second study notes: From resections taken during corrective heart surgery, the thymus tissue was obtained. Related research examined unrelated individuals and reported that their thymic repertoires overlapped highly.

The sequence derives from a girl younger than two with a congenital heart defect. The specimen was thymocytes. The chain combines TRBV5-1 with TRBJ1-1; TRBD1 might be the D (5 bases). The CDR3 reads CASSFKGVGEAFF. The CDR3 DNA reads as TGCGCCAGCAGCTTTAAAGGGGTCGGTGAAGCTTTCTTT.